The clone carrying this TCR beta chain was detected only once. Its matching antigen is unknown. The method was immunoSEQ multiplex PCR; TCRdb's version includes in-frame clones alone and lacks a portion of them. This sample has 130,000 or so clones, with about nine tenths found just once. Patients were ruled out by autoimmune disease history or systemic immunosuppression. This sample is part of a study of OX40 agonist ivuxolimab in advanced cancers. Whole-study findings and limits: Clonal expansion was among the lowest in partial responders at 0.1-3.0 mg/kg, especially CD8+.

The CDR3 consists of 15 residues. V was pared by 7 bases and J by 1 base, with 17 bases between. Germline CDR1 reads SGHRS; CDR2 reads YFSETQ. The sequence was collected from an adult with an advanced solid tumor such as melanoma, head and neck, liver or kidney cancer. The chain has TRBV5-1 and TRBJ1-1; D uncertain. The starting material was CD4+ or CD8+ T cells sorted from blood, obtained in a trial of the OX40 agonist ivuxolimab. CDR3 amino acids: CASLSTTSGNTEAFF. The CDR3 DNA follows: TGCGCCAGCCTTAGTACCACGAGTGGGAACACTGAAGCTTTCTTT.